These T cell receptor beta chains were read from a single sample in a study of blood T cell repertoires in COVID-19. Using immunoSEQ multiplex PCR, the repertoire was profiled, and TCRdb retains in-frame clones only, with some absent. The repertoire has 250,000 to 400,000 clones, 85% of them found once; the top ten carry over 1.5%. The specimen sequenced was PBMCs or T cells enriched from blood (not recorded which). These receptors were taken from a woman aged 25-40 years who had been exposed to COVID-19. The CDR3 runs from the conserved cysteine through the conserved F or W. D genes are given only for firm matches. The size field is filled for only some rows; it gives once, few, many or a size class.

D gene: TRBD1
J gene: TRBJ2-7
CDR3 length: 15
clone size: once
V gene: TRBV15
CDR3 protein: CATTRDRSSSYEQYF
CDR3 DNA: TGTGCCACCACTCGGGACAGGAGTAGCTCCTACGAGCAGTACTTC

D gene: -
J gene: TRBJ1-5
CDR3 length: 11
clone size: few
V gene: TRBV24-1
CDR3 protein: CATSDTRTQHF
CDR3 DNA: TGTGCCACCAGTGATACGAGGACCCAGCATTTT

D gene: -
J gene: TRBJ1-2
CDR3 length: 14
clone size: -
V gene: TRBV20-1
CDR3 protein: CSASHGMDLYGYTF
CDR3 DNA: TGCAGTGCTAGTCACGGGATGGACTTATATGGCTACACCTTC

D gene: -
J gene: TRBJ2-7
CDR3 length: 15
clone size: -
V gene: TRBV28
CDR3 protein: CASSEIWDTSYEQYF
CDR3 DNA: TGTGCCAGCAGTGAAATCTGGGACACCTCCTACGAGCAGTACTTC

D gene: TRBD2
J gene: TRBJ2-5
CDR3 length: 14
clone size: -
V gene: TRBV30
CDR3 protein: CALQTSGGSETQYF
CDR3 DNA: TGTGCCTTGCAGACTAGCGGGGGTTCAGAGACCCAGTACTTC

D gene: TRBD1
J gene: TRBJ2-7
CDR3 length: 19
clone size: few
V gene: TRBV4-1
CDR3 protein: CASSQDSALTGALGYEQYF
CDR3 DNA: TGCGCCAGCAGCCAAGACTCGGCCTTGACAGGGGCGTTAGGCTACGAGCAGTACTTC

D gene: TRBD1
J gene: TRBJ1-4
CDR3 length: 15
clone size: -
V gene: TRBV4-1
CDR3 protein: CASSRQGELGEKLFF
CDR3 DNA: TGCGCCAGCAGCCGACAGGGAGAATTAGGCGAAAAACTGTTTTTT

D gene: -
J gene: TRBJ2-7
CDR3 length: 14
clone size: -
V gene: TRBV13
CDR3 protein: CASSLRAISYEQYF
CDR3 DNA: TGTGCCAGCAGCTTACGTGCTATTTCCTACGAGCAGTACTTC

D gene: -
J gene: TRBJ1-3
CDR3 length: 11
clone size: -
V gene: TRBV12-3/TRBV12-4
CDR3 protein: CASSLRNTIYF
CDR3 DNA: TGTGCCAGCAGTCTTAGAAACACCATATATTTT

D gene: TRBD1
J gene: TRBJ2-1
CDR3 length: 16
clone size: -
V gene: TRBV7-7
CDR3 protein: CASSPWGQGARNEQFF
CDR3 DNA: TGTGCTAGCAGCCCATGGGGACAGGGGGCCCGGAATGAGCAGTTCTTC

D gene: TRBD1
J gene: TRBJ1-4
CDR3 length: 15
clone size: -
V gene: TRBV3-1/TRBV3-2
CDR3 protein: CASSPTGGTNEKLFF
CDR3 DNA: TGTGCCAGCAGCCCTACAGGGGGAACTAATGAAAAACTGTTTTTT

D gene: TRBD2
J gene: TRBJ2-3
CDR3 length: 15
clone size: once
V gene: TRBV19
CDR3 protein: CASSPPGLAGDTQYF
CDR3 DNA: TGTGCCAGTAGTCCGCCGGGTCTAGCGGGAGATACGCAGTATTTT

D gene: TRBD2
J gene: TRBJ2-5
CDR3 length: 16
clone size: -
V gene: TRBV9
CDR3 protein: CASSVASGRTSETQYF
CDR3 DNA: TGTGCCAGCAGCGTAGCTAGCGGGAGAACTTCGGAGACCCAGTACTTC

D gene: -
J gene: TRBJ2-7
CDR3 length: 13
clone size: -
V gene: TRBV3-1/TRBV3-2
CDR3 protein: CASSQGSSYEQYF
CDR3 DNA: TGTGCCAGCAGCCAAGGGAGCTCCTACGAGCAGTACTTC

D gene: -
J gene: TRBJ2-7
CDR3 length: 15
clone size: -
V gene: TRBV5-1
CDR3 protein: CASSPVPGLPYEQYF
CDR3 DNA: TGCGCCAGCAGCCCGGTCCCAGGGCTTCCCTACGAGCAGTACTTC

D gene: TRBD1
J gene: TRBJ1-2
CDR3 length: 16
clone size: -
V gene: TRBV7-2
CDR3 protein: CASSLAGQGSNYGYTF
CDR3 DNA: TGTGCCAGCAGCTTAGCGGGACAGGGAAGTAACTATGGCTACACCTTC

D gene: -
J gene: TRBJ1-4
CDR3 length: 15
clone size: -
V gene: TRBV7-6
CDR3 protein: CASSLDQGLREKLFF
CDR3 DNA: TGTGCCAGCAGCTTAGACCAGGGGTTAAGAGAAAAACTGTTTTTT

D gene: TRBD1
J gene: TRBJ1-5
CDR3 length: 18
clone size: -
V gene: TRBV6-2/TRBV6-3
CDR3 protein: CASSYSITYRGLDQPQHF
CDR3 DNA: TGTGCCAGCAGTTACTCTATAACCTACAGGGGGCTAGATCAGCCCCAGCATTTT

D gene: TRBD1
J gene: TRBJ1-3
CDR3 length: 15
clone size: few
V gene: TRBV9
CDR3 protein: CASSVGQGNGNTIYF
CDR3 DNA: TGTGCCAGCAGCGTAGGACAGGGAAACGGAAACACCATATATTTT

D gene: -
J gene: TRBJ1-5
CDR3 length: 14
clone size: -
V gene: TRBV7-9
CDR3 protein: CASSLAGSNQPQHF
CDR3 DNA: TGTGCCAGCAGCTTAGCCGGGAGCAATCAGCCCCAGCATTTT

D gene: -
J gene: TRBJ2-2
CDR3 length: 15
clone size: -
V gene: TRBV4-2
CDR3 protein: CASSPPDRSTGELFF
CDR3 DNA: TGTGCCAGCAGCCCGCCTGACAGGAGCACCGGGGAGCTGTTTTTT

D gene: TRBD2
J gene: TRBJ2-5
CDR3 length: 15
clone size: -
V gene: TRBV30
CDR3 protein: CAQGTSGSWQETQYF
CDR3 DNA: TGTGCCCAAGGGACTAGCGGGAGTTGGCAAGAGACCCAGTACTTC

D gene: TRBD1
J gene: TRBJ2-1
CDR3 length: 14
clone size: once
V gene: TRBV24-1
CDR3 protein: CATSDLGQINEQFF
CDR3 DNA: TGTGCCACCAGTGATCTGGGACAGATCAATGAGCAGTTCTTC

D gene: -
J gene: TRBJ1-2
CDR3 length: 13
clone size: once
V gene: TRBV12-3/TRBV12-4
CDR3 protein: CASLAQLQGGYTF
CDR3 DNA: TGTGCCAGCCTGGCCCAATTACAGGGAGGCTACACCTTC

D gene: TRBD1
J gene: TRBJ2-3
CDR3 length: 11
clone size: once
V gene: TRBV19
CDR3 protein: CASSGQGGLYF
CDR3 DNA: TGTGCCAGTAGTGGACAGGGGGGCTTGTATTTT

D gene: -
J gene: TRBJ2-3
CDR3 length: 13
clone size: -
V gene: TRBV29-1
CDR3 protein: CSVELSGADTQYF
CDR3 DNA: TGCAGCGTTGAACTTTCCGGAGCTGATACGCAGTATTTT

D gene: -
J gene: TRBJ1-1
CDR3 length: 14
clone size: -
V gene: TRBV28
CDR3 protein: CASTLQIMNTEAFF
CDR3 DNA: TGTGCCAGCACCCTGCAGATTATGAACACTGAAGCTTTCTTT

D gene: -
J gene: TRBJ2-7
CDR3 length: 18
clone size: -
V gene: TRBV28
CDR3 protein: CASSGAPIAVRWSYEQYF
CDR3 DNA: TGTGCCAGCAGCGGAGCCCCGATTGCAGTTCGTTGGTCCTACGAGCAGTACTTC

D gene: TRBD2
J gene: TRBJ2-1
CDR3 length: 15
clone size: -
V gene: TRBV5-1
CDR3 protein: CASSLRTSGYNEQFF
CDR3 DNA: TGCGCCAGCAGCCTGAGGACTAGCGGCTACAATGAGCAGTTCTTC

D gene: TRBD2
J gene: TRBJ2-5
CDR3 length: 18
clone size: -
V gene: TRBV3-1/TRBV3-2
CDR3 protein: CASSQERRRAGRQETQYF
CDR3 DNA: TGTGCCAGCAGCCAAGAACGGAGGCGAGCGGGGAGGCAAGAGACCCAGTACTTC

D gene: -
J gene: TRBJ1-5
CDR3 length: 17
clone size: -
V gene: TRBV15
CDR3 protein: CATIDLEKGAGNQPQHF
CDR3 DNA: TGTGCCACCATCGACCTCGAGAAAGGAGCAGGCAATCAGCCCCAGCATTTT

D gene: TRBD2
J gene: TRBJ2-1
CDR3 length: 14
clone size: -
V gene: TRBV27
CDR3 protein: CASSVLGTSYEQFF
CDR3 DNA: TGTGCCAGCAGTGTCCTAGGGACTAGCTATGAGCAGTTCTTC

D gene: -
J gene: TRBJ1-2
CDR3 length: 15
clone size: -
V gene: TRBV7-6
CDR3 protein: CASSPRGRYLYGYTF
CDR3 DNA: TGTGCCAGCAGCCCTAGAGGGCGGTACTTATATGGCTACACCTTC

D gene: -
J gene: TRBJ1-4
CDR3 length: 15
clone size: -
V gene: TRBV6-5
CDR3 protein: CASRGTPLVWEKLFF
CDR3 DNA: TGTGCCAGCAGGGGGACACCTCTAGTTTGGGAAAAACTGTTTTTT

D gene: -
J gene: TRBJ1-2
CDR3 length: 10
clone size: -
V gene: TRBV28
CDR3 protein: CASQGNGYTF
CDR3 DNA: TGTGCCAGCCAGGGAAATGGCTACACCTTC

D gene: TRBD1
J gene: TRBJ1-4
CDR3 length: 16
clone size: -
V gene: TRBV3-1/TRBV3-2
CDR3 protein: CASSQPSGTGGEKLFF
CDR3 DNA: TGTGCCAGCAGCCAGCCATCAGGGACAGGAGGGGAAAAACTGTTTTTT

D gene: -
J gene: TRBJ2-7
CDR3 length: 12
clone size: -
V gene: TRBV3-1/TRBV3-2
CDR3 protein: CASSPGLWEQYF
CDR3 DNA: TGTGCCAGCAGCCCGGGACTGTGGGAGCAGTACTTC

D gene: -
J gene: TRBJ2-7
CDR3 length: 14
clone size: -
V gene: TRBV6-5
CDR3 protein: CASSYGGDLYEQYF
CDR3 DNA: TGTGCCAGCAGTTACGGCGGGGATCTCTACGAGCAGTACTTC

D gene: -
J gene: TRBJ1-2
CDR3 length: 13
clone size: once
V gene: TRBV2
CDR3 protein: CASNGGGDQGYTF
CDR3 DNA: TGTGCCAGCAATGGGGGGGGAGATCAGGGCTACACCTTC

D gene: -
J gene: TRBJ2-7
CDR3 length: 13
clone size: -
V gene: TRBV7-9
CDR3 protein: CASSKDRMGEQYF
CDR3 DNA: TGTGCCAGCAGCAAGGACAGAATGGGGGAGCAGTACTTC

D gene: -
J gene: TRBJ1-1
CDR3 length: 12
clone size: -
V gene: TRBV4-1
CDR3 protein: CASSQIAHEAFF
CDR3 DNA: TGCGCCAGCAGCCAGATTGCACATGAAGCTTTCTTT

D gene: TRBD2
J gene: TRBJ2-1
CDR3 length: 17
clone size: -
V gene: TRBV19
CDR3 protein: CASRTSGGRKLYNEQFF
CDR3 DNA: TGTGCCAGTCGGACTAGCGGGGGGCGGAAACTATACAATGAGCAGTTCTTC

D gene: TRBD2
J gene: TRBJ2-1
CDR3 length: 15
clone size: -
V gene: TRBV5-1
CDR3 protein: CASSQTSGGLNEQFF
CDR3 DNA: TGCGCCAGCAGCCAAACTAGCGGGGGACTCAATGAGCAGTTCTTC

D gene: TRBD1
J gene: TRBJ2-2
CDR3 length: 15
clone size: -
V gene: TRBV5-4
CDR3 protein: CASSLGQRNTGELFF
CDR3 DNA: TGTGCCAGCAGCCTGGGACAGAGGAACACCGGGGAGCTGTTTTTT

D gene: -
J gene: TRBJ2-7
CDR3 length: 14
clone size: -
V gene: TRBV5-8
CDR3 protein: CASSLAGGLGEQYF
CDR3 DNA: TGTGCCAGCAGCTTGGCCGGGGGGCTGGGGGAGCAGTACTTC

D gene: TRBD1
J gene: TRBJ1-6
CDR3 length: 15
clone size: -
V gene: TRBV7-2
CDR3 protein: CASSLEGGGGSPLHF
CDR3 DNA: TGTGCCAGCAGCTTAGAAGGAGGGGGCGGCTCACCCCTCCACTTT

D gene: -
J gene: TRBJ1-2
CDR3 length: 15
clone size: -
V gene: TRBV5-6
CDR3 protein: CASSPEQAPDYGYTF
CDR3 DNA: TGTGCCAGCAGCCCTGAACAGGCACCGGACTATGGCTACACCTTC

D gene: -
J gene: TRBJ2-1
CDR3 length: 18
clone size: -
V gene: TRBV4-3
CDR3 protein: CASSQDVLDGGMHNEQFF
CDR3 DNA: TGCGCCAGCAGCCAAGATGTTCTCGATGGCGGGATGCACAATGAGCAGTTCTTC

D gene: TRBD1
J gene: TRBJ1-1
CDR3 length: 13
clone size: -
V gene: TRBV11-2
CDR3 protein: CASSLNRGTEAFF
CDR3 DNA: TGTGCCAGCAGCTTAAACAGGGGCACTGAAGCTTTCTTT

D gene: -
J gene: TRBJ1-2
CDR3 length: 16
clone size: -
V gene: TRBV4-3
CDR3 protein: CASSQAFGGIVVGYTF
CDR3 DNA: TGCGCCAGCAGCCAAGCATTTGGAGGGATAGTAGTTGGCTACACCTTC

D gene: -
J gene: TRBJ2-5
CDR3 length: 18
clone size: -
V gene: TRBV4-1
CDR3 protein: CASSQGDRVAGRQETQYF
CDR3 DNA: TGCGCCAGCAGCCAAGGGGATCGGGTGGCGGGCCGCCAAGAGACCCAGTACTTC

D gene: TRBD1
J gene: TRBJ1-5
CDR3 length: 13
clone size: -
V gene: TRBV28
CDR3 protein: CASKGTGVQPQHF
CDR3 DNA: TGTGCCAGCAAGGGGACAGGGGTTCAGCCCCAGCATTTT

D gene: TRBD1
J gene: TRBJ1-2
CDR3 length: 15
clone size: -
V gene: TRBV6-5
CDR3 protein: CASSYYDTGAGGYTF
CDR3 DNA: TGTGCCAGCAGTTACTACGATACAGGGGCCGGTGGCTACACCTTC

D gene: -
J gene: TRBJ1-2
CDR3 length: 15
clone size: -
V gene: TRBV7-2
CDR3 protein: CASSSPRVGGYGYTF
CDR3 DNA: TGTGCCAGCAGCTCGCCCCGTGTGGGGGGCTATGGCTACACCTTC